This section outlines one T cell receptor beta chain sequence together with its context. This sample stems from a study of shared clonotypes between healthy human individuals. Study-level background: Each donor had three CD4 naive, three CD4 memory, two CD8 naive and one CD8 memory plate.

The V end lost 0 bases, the J end lost 2 bases, and 11 bases lay between the germline ends. The CDR3 runs 17 residues. CDR1 is SGHTA, CDR2 FQGTGA, per germline. Profiling relied on immunoSEQ multiplex PCR, and the TCRdb table lists in-frame clones only, not all of them. The sample consists of about 600,000 clones, roughly 97% of them appearing once. The rearrangement joins TRBV7-3 to TRBJ2-6, with D uncertain. Sequencing used naive CD4+ T cells sorted from blood. Stated subset: CD45RA+ positively selected. This receptor was taken from a woman aged 25 to 45 in good health. This CDR3 is CASSLTSWDPGANVLTF. The CDR3 nucleotides are TGTGCCAGCAGCTTAACTTCGTGGGATCCTGGGGCCAACGTCCTGACTTTC.